The 21 T cell receptor beta chains given below trace back to one sample, sequenced in a study of beta chain features in type 1 diabetes. Study results and limitations: Moderately but significantly shorter TCRB CDR3s were found in Type 1 diabetes patients in all four CD4+ subsets.

These TCRs' antigens remain unknown. Expressed TCRB transcripts got sequenced, as all isolated RNA was reverse transcribed. Repertoires were generated with immunoSEQ multiplex PCR, while TCRdb's copy carries only in-frame clones and drops some. The sample comprises about 52,000 clones, under 55% of which are singletons, and less than 1.5% rests with the top ten. Sequenced input: Tregs from blood. The receptors come from a man younger than 45 with type 1 diabetes.

The CDR3 spells CASSQDPRRFEKLFF. CDR3 sequence (DNA): TGCGCCAGCAGCCAAGATCCTAGGAGGTTTGAAAAACTGTTTTTT. This rearrangement joins TRBV4-1 to TRBJ1-4; no reliable D call. Trimming took 0 bases from V and 7 from J, leaving 12 bases between them. CDR1 and CDR2 from the germline V gene are MGHRA and YSYEKL. The CDR3 covers 15 residues.

The V and J genes are TRBV5-1 and TRBJ2-5, with 7 bases lining up with TRBD2. The tail of the sequence fits TRBJ2-7 better, so the J call may be wrong. CDR3 length equals 13 residues. Germline assignment: CDR1 SGHRS and CDR2 YFSETQ. In DNA, the CDR3 is TGCGCCAGCAGCCCGGGGGGAGCAAACGAGCAGTACTTC. Protein product: CASSPGGANEQYF.

The chain combines TRBV5-1 with TRBJ2-1, with TRBD2 matching 11 bases. Per the germline V gene, CDR1 is SGHRS and CDR2 is YFSETQ. V lost 4 bases and J lost 4; bases outside the gene matches: 4. This CDR3 comprises 15 residues. The CDR3 coding sequence is TGCGCCAGCAGCCAAACTAGCGGGAGTTACAATGAGCAGTTCTTC. Protein product: CASSQTSGSYNEQFF.

V gene TRBV28 combines with J gene TRBJ2-7, with D uncertain. The CDR3 totals 12 residues. V was pared by 5 bases and J by 3 bases, with 8 bases between. CDR1 and CDR2 (germline): MDHEN, SYDVKM. The CDR3 region has the DNA TGTGCCAGCAGTGTCGACAACTACGAGCAGTACTTC. Encoded protein: CASSVDNYEQYF.

The chain employs TRBV5-5 and TRBJ1-2; D possibly corresponds to TRBD1 (5 bases). The CDR3 has 15 residues. Between the trimmed V and J ends, which lost 0 bases and 4 bases, there was a span of 13 bases. The V gene's germline CDR1 is SGHKS and CDR2 YYEKEE (reference sequence). The CDR3 nucleotides are TGTGCCAGCAGCTTGGAGGCAGGGATAGCCTATGGCTACACCTTC. Protein product: CASSLEAGIAYGYTF. Based on the CDR3 plus reference TRBV5-5 and TRBJ1-2, the full variable domain is DAGVTQSPTHLIKTRGQQVTLRCSPISGHKSVSWYQQVLGQGPQFIFQYYEKEERGRGNFPDRFSARQFPNYSSELNVNALLLGDSALYLCASSLEAGIAYGYTFGSGTRLTVV.

The chain uses TRBV19 and TRBJ2-3; TRBD2 matches 14 bases. Germline lookup yields CDR1 LNHDA and CDR2 SQIVND (reference sequence). CDR3 size: 18 residues. V trimming: 7 bases; J trimming: 4 bases; junction bases outside the gene matches: 13. CDR3 region: CASTGTAGLAGDSDTQYF. The CDR3 DNA is TGTGCCAGTACCGGGACTGCGGGACTAGCGGGAGACTCAGATACGCAGTATTTT.

This chain uses TRBV5-7 with TRBJ1-2; 10 nucleotides match TRBD1. TRBV5-7 is reported as an ORF; its role is uncertain. V shed 4 bases and J 4 bases; nucleotides not matched to a gene: 4. The CDR3 loop spans 14 amino acids. This CDR3 is CASSRTGGAYGYTF. CDR3 bases: TGTGCCAGCAGCCGGACAGGGGGGGCCTATGGCTACACCTTC.

The chain is built from TRBV19 and TRBJ2-7; 8 positions agree with TRBD1. CDR3 length: 15 residues. Unmatched junction bases numbered 5, after V lost 3 bases and J lost 1 base. The germline V gene encodes CDR1 LNHDA and CDR2 SQIVND (reference sequence). In DNA form, the CDR3 reads TGTGCCAGTAGTATTGCCCACAGGGGGTCCTACGAGCAGTACTTC. It specifies CASSIAHRGSYEQYF.

This clone came up a few times. The V gene is TRBV5-1, the J gene TRBJ2-4; maybe TRBD2 (5 bases). Germline CDR1 reads SGHRS; CDR2 reads YFSETQ. Deletions cut 0 bases from V and 1 base from J, with 8 bases between. The CDR3 is made up of 15 amino acids. The CDR3 protein is CASSLGGAAKNIQYF. The CDR3 coding sequence is TGCGCCAGCAGCTTGGGGGGAGCTGCCAAAAACATTCAGTACTTC.

The V gene is TRBV28, the J gene TRBJ1-1; D is undetermined. CDR3 length equals 16 residues. V lost 5 bases to trimming and J lost 2 bases, with 18 bases between them. Germline CDR1 MDHEN, CDR2 SYDVKM. The CDR3 DNA reads as TGTGCCAGCAGTCCCACTCCTATTTACAGAAACACTGAAGCTTTCTTT. This translates into CASSPTPIYRNTEAFF.

This clone showed up just a few times. The rearrangement links TRBV7-9 to TRBJ1-1; D may be TRBD1 (6 bases). The CDR3 contains 12 residues. Trimming left V 2 bases short and J 10 bases short, with 11 bases between. CDR1 and CDR2 (germline): SEHNR, FQNEAQ (reference sequence). Here the CDR3 DNA reads TGTGCCAGCAGCTTACAGGGGCGTGCAGCTTTCTTT. This gives the protein CASSLQGRAAFF. The whole variable domain, remainder taken from reference TRBV7-9 and TRBJ1-1, is DTGVSQNPRHKITKRGQNVTFRCDPISEHNRLYWYRQTLGQGPEFLTYFQNEAQLEKSRLLSDRFSAERPKGSFSTLEIQRTEQGDSAMYLCASSLQGRAAFFGQGTRLTVV.

This clone has just a few counts. V is TRBV5-4 and J is TRBJ2-3, with 8 bases fitting TRBD1. The CDR3 extends over 13 amino acids. J lost 4 bases, V lost 4 bases, and 2 bases had no gene match. The germline CDR1 and CDR2 sequences are SGHNT and YYREEE (reference sequence). The CDR3 region has the DNA TGTGCCAGCAGCCCGGACAGGGCAGATACGCAGTATTTT. Amino acids: CASSPDRADTQYF.

This clone was detected a few times. V gene TRBV6-4 combines with J gene TRBJ2-1, with TRBD1 identical over 7 bases. The CDR3 extends over 16 amino acids. From germline, CDR1 is MRHNA and CDR2 SNTAGT. The V and J ends lost 6 bases and 9 bases, in that order; junction bases with no gene match: 17. In DNA form, the CDR3 reads TGTGCCAGCAGCAACCCAGGGATTAGGGGGCGAGGTGAGCAGTTCTTC. Its translation: CASSNPGIRGRGEQFF.

This clone was seen only a few times. The chain carries TRBV28 and TRBJ2-1; TRBD2 might be the D (7 bases). The CDR3 contains 13 residues. Germline values: CDR1 MDHEN, CDR2 SYDVKM. The CDR3 DNA follows: TGTGGATTAGGGGGACTAACTAAAAATGAGCAGTTCTTC. This gives the protein CGLGGLTKNEQFF.

V and J are TRBV5-8 and TRBJ2-3, with D maybe TRBD1 (6 bases). The CDR3 covers 14 residues. V gave up 2 bases and J gave up 1 base, with 8 bases separating them. Germline V gene lookup returns CDR1 SGHTS and CDR2 YDEGEE. The CDR3 sequence is CASSLYRGTDTQYF. The DNA for the CDR3 is TGTGCCAGCAGCTTATACAGGGGCACAGATACGCAGTATTTT.

In this sample, this clone turned up a few times. This chain links TRBV29-1 with TRBJ2-1; 15 bases agree with TRBD2. This CDR3 comprises 16 residues. Germline V CDR1 and CDR2: SQVTM, ANQGSEA. With 6 bases clipped from V and 3 bases from J, the junction kept 6 bases outside the gene matches. This CDR3 reads CSVSGTSGRSYNEQFF. In DNA form, the CDR3 reads TGCAGCGTGTCTGGGACTAGCGGGAGGAGCTACAATGAGCAGTTCTTC.

This sequence joins TRBV28 and TRBJ1-5; D gene unclear. CDR1 is MDHEN, CDR2 SYDVKM, per germline. V lost 11 bases to trimming and J lost 1 base, with 12 bases between them. The CDR3 has 13 amino acids. The CDR3 sequence: CAAHLGSNQPQHF. As DNA, the CDR3 is TGTGCCGCTCATCTCGGGAGCAATCAGCCCCAGCATTTT.

This clone was found many times. This CDR3 is CASSLVAGGSYEQYF. The CDR3 DNA reads as TGTGCCAGTAGTCTCGTAGCGGGAGGTTCCTACGAGCAGTACTTC. V and J are TRBV19 and TRBJ2-7, with TRBD2 matching 10 bases. The V segment lost 5 bases and the J segment 1 base; nucleotides outside the gene matches: 5. Germline CDR1 LNHDA, CDR2 SQIVND (reference sequence). The CDR3 is 15 residues long. Full variable domain (outside the CDR3, taken from reference TRBV19 and TRBJ2-7): DGGITQSPKYLFRKEGQNVTLSCEQNLNHDAMYWYRQDPGQGLRLIYYSQIVNDFQKGDIAEGYSVSREKKESFPLTVTSAQKNPTAFYLCASSLVAGGSYEQYFGPGTRLTVT.

At least ten counts were recorded for this clone. The rearrangement links TRBV19 to TRBJ2-1; D uncertain. Germline-derived CDR1 and CDR2 are LNHDA and SQIVND (reference sequence). The length of the CDR3 is 11 residues. Trimming stripped 7 bases from V and 5 bases from J, with 6 bases between. CDR3 loop: CASIRDNEQFF. The CDR3 bases are TGTGCCAGTATACGGGACAATGAGCAGTTCTTC.

The chain has TRBV2 and TRBJ2-5; tentative D call: TRBD2 (5 bases). V was clipped by 7 bases and J by 1 base, with 10 bases between them. Germline V CDR1 and CDR2: SNHLY, FYNNEI. The CDR3 totals 13 residues. The CDR3 coding sequence is TGTGCCAGCAACCGGGATATCCAAGAGACCCAGTACTTC. This encodes CASNRDIQETQYF.

The chain combines TRBV13 with TRBJ1-3; D is undetermined. CDR1 PRHDT and CDR2 FYEKMQ come from the germline V gene (reference sequence). This CDR3 is built from 15 residues. V lost 0 bases and J 0 bases, leaving 6 bases between the germline ends. The CDR3 nucleotides read TGTGCCAGCAGCTTAGGAGCTAACTCTGGAAACACCATATATTTT. It encodes CASSLGANSGNTIYF.